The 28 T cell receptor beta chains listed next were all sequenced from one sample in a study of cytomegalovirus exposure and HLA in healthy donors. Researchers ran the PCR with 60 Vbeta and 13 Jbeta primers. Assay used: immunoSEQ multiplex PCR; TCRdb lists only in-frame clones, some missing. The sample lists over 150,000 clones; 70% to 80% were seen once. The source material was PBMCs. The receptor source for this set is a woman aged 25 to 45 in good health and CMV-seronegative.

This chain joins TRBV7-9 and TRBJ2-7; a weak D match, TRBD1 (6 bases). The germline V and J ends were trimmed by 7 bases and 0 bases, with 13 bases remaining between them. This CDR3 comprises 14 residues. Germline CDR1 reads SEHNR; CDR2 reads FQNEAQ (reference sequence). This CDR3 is CASTQGPSSYEQYF. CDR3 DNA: TGTGCCAGCACTCAGGGGCCGAGCTCCTACGAGCAGTACTTC.

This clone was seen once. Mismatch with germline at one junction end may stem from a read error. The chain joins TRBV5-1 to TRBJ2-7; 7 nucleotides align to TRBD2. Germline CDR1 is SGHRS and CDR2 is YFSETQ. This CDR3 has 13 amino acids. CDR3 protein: CASRLGGAYEQYF. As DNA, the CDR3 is TGCGCCAGCAGGTTGGGGGGGGCCTACGAGCAGTACTTC.

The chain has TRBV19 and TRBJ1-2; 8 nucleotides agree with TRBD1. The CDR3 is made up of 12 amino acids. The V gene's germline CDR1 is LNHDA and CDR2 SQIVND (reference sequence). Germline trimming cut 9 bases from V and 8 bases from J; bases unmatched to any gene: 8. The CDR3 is CASSRGRRGYTF. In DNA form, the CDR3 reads TGTGCCAGCTCCAGGGGGCGAAGGGGCTACACCTTC.

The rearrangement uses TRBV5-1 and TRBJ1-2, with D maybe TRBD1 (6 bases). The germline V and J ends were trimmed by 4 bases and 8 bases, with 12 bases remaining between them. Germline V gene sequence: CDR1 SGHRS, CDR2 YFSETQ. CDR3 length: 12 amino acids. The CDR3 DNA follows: TGCGCCAGCAGCGAGGGACACGGCGGCTACACCTTC. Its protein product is CASSEGHGGYTF.

CDR3 loop: CASSLSARRIYEQYF. As DNA, the CDR3 is TGTGCCAGCAGTTTATCAGCCAGGAGGATATACGAGCAGTACTTC. This chain joins TRBV27 and TRBJ2-7, with D maybe TRBD2 (5 bases). The CDR3 extends over 15 amino acids. CDR1 MNHEY and CDR2 SMNVEV come from the germline V gene (reference sequence). V lost 0 bases and J 4 bases, leaving 13 bases between the germline ends.

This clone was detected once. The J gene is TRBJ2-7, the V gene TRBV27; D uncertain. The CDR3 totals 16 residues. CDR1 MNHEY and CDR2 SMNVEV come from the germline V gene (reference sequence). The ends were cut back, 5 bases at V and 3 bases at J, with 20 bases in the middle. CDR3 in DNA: TGTGCCAGCAGTCTCACCTTTACCTTCTCTAGCTACGAGCAGTACTTC. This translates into CASSLTFTFSSYEQYF.

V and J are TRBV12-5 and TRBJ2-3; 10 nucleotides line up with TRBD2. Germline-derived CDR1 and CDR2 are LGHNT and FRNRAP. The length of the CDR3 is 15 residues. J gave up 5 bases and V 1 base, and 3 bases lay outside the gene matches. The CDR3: CASGLGTSGQDTQYF. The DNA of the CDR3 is TGTGCTAGTGGTTTGGGGACTAGCGGACAAGATACGCAGTATTTT.

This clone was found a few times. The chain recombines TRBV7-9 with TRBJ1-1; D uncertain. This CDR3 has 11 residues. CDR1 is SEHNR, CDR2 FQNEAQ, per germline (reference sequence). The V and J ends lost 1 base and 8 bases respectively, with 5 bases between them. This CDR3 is CASSLVREAFF. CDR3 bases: TGTGCCAGCAGCTTAGTGCGAGAAGCTTTCTTT.

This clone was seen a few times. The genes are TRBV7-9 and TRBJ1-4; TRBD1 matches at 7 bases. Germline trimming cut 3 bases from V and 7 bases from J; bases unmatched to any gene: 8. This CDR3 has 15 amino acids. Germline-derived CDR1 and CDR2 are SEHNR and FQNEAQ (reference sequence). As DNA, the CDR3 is TGTGCCAGCAGCTTCCCGAAGGGGGCGAGTGAAAAACTGTTTTTT. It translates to CASSFPKGASEKLFF.

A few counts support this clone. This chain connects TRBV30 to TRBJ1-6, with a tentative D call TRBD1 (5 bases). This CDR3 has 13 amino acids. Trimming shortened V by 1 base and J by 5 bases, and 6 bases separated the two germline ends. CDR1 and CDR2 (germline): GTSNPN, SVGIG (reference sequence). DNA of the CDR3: TGTGCCTGGAGTGGGACAAATAATTCACCCCTCCACTTT. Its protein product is CAWSGTNNSPLHF.

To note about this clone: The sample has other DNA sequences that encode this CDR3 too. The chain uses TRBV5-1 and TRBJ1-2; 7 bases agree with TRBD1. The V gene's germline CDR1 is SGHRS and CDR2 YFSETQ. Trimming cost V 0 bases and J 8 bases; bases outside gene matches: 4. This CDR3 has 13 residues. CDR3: CASSLVGGEGYTF. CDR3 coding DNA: TGCGCCAGCAGCTTGGTAGGGGGCGAAGGCTACACCTTC.

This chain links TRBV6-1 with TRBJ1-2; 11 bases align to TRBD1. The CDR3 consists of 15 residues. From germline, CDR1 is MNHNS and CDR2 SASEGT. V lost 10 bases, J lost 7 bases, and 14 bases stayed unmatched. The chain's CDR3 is CATFPGQGARGGYTF. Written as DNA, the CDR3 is TGTGCCACCTTCCCCGGACAGGGGGCTAGGGGTGGCTACACCTTC.

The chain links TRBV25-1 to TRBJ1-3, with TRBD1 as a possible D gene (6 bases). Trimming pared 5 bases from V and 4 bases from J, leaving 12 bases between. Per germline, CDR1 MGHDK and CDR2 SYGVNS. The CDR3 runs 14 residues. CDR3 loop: CASSSGGEGNTIYF. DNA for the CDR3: TGTGCCAGCAGTTCGGGGGGCGAAGGAAACACCATATATTTT.

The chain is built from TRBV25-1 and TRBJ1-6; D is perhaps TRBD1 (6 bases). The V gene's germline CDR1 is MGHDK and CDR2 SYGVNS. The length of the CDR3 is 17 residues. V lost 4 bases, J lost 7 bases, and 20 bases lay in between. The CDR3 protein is CASSARRGATSNSPLHF. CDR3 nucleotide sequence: TGTGCCAGCAGTGCCCGGCGGGGGGCCACTAGCAATTCACCCCTCCACTTT.

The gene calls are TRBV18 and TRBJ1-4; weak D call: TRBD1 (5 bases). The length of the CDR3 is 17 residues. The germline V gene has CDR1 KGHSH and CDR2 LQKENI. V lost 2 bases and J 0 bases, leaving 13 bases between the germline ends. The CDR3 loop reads CASSPSRGQTTNEKLFF. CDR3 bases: TGTGCCAGCTCACCATCAAGGGGCCAAACAACTAATGAAAAACTGTTTTTT.

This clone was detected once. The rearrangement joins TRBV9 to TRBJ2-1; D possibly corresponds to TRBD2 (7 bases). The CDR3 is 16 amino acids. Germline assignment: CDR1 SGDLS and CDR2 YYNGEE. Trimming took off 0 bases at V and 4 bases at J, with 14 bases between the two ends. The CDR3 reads CASSVATGGPYNEQFF. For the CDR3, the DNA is TGTGCCAGCAGCGTAGCTACGGGGGGCCCTTACAATGAGCAGTTCTTC.

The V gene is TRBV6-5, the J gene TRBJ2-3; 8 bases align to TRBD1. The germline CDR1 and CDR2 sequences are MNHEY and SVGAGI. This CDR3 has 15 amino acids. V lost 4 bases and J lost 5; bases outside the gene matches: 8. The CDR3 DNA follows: TGTGCCAGCAGTTCCTGGACAGGGTTGGTAGATACGCAGTATTTT. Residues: CASSSWTGLVDTQYF.

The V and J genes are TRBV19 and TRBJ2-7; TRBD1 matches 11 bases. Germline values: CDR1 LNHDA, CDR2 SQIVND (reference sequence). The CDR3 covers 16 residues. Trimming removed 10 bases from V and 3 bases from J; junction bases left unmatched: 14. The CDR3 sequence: CATSNTRGTGGYEQYF. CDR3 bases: TGTGCCACATCCAACACGCGGGGGACAGGGGGCTACGAGCAGTACTTC. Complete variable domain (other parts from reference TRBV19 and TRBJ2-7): DGGITQSPKYLFRKEGQNVTLSCEQNLNHDAMYWYRQDPGQGLRLIYYSQIVNDFQKGDIAEGYSVSREKKESFPLTVTSAQKNPTAFYLCATSNTRGTGGYEQYFGPGTRLTVT.

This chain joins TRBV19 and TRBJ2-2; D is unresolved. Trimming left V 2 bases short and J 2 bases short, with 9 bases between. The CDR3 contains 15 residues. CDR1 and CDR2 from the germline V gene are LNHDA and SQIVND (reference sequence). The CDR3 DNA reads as TGTGCCAGTAGTATACTAGGAGTCAACACCGGGGAGCTGTTTTTT. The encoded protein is CASSILGVNTGELFF.

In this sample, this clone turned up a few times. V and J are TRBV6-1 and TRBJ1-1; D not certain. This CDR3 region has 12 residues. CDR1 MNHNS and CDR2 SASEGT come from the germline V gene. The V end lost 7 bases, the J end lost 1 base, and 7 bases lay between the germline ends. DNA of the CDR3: TGTGCCAGCATCGGGGAGAACACTGAAGCTTTCTTT. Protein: CASIGENTEAFF.

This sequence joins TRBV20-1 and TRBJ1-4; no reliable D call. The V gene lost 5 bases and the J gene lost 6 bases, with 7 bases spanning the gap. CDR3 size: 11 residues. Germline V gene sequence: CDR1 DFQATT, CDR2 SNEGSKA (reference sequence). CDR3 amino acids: CSAFSDEKLFF. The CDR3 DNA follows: TGCAGTGCTTTCAGCGATGAAAAACTGTTTTTT.

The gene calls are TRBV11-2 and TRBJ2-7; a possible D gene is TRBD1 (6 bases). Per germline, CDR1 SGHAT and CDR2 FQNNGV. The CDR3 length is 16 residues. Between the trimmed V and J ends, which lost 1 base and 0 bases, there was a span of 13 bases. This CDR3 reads CASSLVVTDSSYEQYF. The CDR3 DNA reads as TGTGCCAGCAGCTTAGTGGTTACGGACAGCTCCTACGAGCAGTACTTC.

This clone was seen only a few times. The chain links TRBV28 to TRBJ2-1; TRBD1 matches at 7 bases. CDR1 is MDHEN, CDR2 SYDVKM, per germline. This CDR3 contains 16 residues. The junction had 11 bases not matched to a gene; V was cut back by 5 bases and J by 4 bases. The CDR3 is CASSPTGRNGYNEQFF. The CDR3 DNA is TGTGCCAGCAGTCCGACAGGGAGAAATGGGTACAATGAGCAGTTCTTC.

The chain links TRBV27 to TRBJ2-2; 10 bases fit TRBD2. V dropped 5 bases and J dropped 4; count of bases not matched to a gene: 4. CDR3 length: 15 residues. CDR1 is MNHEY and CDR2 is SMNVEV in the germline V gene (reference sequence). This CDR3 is CASSPQRGGTGELFF. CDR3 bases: TGTGCCAGCAGTCCCCAGCGGGGGGGCACCGGGGAGCTGTTTTTT.

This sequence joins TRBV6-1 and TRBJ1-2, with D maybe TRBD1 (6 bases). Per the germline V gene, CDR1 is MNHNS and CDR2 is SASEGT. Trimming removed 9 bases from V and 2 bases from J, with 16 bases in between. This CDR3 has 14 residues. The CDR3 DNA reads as TGTGCCAGTATAAGGGGGGGCGGAAACTATGGCTACACCTTC. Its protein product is CASIRGGGNYGYTF.

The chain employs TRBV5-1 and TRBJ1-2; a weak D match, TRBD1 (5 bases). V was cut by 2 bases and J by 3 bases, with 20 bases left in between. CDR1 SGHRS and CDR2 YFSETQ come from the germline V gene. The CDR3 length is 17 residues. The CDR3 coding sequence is TGCGCCAGCAGCTTCCGGGACTCTGATCTGGTCGACTATGGCTACACCTTC. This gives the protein CASSFRDSDLVDYGYTF.

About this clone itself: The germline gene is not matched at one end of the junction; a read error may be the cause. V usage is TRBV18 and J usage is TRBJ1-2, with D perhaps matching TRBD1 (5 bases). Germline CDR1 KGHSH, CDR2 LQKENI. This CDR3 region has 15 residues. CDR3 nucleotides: TGTGCCAGCTCACCAACCCCGGGACTCGGGAGGATTTACCCCTTC. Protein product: CASSPTPGLGRIYPF. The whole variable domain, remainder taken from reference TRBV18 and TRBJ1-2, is NAGVMQNPRHLVRRRGQEARLRCSPMKGHSHVYWYRQLPEEGLKFMVYLQKENIIDESGMPKERFSAEFPKEGPSILRIQQVVRGDSAAYFCASSPTPGLGRIYPFGSGTRLTVV.

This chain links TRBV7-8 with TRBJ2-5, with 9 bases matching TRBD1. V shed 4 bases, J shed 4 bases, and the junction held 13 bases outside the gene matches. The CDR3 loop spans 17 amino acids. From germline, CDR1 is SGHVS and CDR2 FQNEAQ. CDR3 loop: CASSSLNIQGARETQYF. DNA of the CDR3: TGTGCCAGCAGCTCCCTAAATATACAGGGGGCAAGAGAGACCCAGTACTTC.